Listed here are 29 T cell receptor beta chains from one sample, sequenced in a study of identical twins. Each CDR3 protein is one row after TCRdb ran MiXCR on the 5' RACE reads. The sample has about 240,000 distinct CDR3 sequences, about an eighth seen once; the top ten hold roughly 3.7%. The sample was also reused in another study, on yellow fever vaccine responses in identical twins.

Sequenced input: memory (CD45RO+) T cells sorted from blood. These receptors all come from a woman aged 18-29 years in good health.

This clonotype was seen only a few times. The chain uses TRBV28 and TRBJ2-5; 7 nucleotides match TRBD2. Trimming removed 1 base from V and 5 bases from J; junction bases left unmatched: 10. Per the germline V gene, CDR1 is MDHEN and CDR2 is SYDVKM. The CDR3 sequence is 16 residues long. CDR3 sequence (DNA): TGTGCCAGCAGTTTATTTTTCGGCGGGGGTAGGGAGACCCAGTACTTC. As protein: CASSLFFGGGRETQYF. Combining the CDR3 with reference TRBV28 and TRBJ2-5 gives the whole variable domain DVKVTQSSRYLVKRTGEKVFLECVQDMDHENMFWYRQDPGLGLRLIYFSYDVKMKEKGDIPEGYSVSREKKERFSLILESASTNQTSMYLCASSLFFGGGRETQYFGPGTRLLVL.

This rearrangement joins TRBV7-8 to TRBJ2-7; 10 nucleotides align to TRBD2. CDR1 is SGHVS and CDR2 is FQNEAQ in the germline V gene. The V and J ends lost 5 bases and 3 bases, in that order; junction bases with no gene match: 7. The CDR3 contains 15 residues. CDR3 residues: CASSAQGTSDYEQYF. The CDR3 DNA reads TGTGCCAGCAGCGCACAAGGGACTAGCGACTACGAGCAGTACTTC.

The gene calls are TRBV6-1 and TRBJ2-7; 9 nucleotides agree with TRBD2. This CDR3 is built from 15 residues. The junction had 5 bases not matched to a gene; V was cut back by 3 bases and J by 2 bases. CDR1 and CDR2 (germline): MNHNS, SASEGT. In nucleotides, the CDR3 is TGTGCCAGCAGTGACGGGGCGGGGGGGCCCTACGAGCAGTACTTC. As protein: CASSDGAGGPYEQYF.

The rearrangement uses TRBV15 and TRBJ1-3, with 7 bases that match TRBD1. This CDR3 region has 16 residues. Looked up from germline, CDR1 is LNHNV and CDR2 is YYDKDF (reference sequence). The J segment lost 2 bases and the V segment lost 0 bases, leaving 4 bases of the junction unmatched. The CDR3 bases are TGTGCCACCAGCAGAGACGGGACAGCGGCTGGAAACACCATATATTTT. Amino acids: CATSRDGTAAGNTIYF.

This clonotype was counted between two and nine times. The V gene is TRBV28, the J gene TRBJ2-1; D is uncertain. Germline V gene lookup returns CDR1 MDHEN and CDR2 SYDVKM. The CDR3 sequence is 14 residues long. V was trimmed by 5 bases and J by 8 bases, leaving 16 bases between them. The CDR3 DNA follows: TGTGCCAGCAGTATTGGCTCCCCGGACGATGAGCAGTTCTTC. This gives the protein CASSIGSPDDEQFF.

This chain joins TRBV20-1 and TRBJ1-2; D unclear. From germline, CDR1 is DFQATT and CDR2 SNEGSKA (reference sequence). With 6 bases removed from V and 8 bases from J, the gap between germline ends came to 13 bases. The CDR3 sequence is 11 residues long. CDR3: CSALRDLGYTF. CDR3 bases: TGCAGTGCGCTACGGGATCTGGGCTACACCTTC.

The chain joins TRBV11-1 to TRBJ2-7; D call uncertain. The germline V and J ends were trimmed by 6 bases and 0 bases, with 27 bases remaining between them. This CDR3 is built from 19 residues. The germline V gene encodes CDR1 SGHAT and CDR2 FQDESV (reference sequence). The CDR3 spells CASSATFFSDRTDSYEQYF. In DNA form, the CDR3 reads TGTGCCAGCAGTGCTACCTTCTTCTCCGACCGGACCGACTCCTACGAGCAGTACTTC.

V usage is TRBV19 and J usage is TRBJ2-7; 9 positions match TRBD2. Germline lookup yields CDR1 LNHDA and CDR2 SQIVND (reference sequence). The CDR3 length is 13 residues. The J segment lost 6 bases and the V segment lost 7 bases, leaving 7 bases of the junction unmatched. CDR3 sequence reads: CASTPSGIGEQYF. The CDR3, as DNA: TGTGCCAGTACCCCTAGCGGGATAGGCGAGCAGTACTTC.

The chain employs TRBV7-2 and TRBJ2-7; 9 bases are a match to TRBD2. CDR1 SGHTA and CDR2 FQGNSA come from the germline V gene. Germline trimming cut 2 bases from V and 4 bases from J; bases unmatched to any gene: 6. CDR3 length: 15 residues. CDR3 DNA sequence: TGTGCCAGCAGCTTACTTAGCGGGAGTTCGTACGAGCAGTACTTC. Protein product: CASSLLSGSSYEQYF.

V gene TRBV6-5 combines with J gene TRBJ2-5; D is unresolved. The V end lost 3 bases, the J end lost 5 bases, and 13 bases lay between the germline ends. This CDR3 is built from 14 residues. CDR1 is MNHEY and CDR2 is SVGAGI in the germline V gene. In DNA, the CDR3 is TGTGCCAGCAGTTATCAAAGACTCGAGGAGACCCAGTACTTC. The encoded protein is CASSYQRLEETQYF.

This clonotype was seen repeatedly, ten times or more. The chain's CDR3 is CASSRVWTASNEKLFF. CDR3 DNA: TGCGCCAGCAGCCGGGTCTGGACAGCCTCCAATGAAAAACTGTTTTTT. The rearrangement joins TRBV5-1 to TRBJ1-4; TRBD1 is a possible D gene (6 bases). The germline V gene has CDR1 SGHRS and CDR2 YFSETQ. V lost 4 bases and J lost 5, with 18 bases in between. The CDR3 runs to 16 residues. The full variable domain, with the rest looked up from reference TRBV5-1 and TRBJ1-4, is KAGVTQTPRYLIKTRGQQVTLSCSPISGHRSVSWYQQTPGQGLQFLFEYFSETQRNKGNFPGRFSGRQFSNSRSEMNVSTLELGDSALYLCASSRVWTASNEKLFFGSGTQLSVL.

This clonotype was recorded at least ten times. The chain employs TRBV7-6 and TRBJ2-1, with 7 nucleotides matching TRBD2. The germline gives CDR1 SGHVS, CDR2 FNYEAQ. J was trimmed by 9 bases and V by 5 bases; bases with no gene match: 7. The length of the CDR3 is 13 residues. For the CDR3, the DNA is TGTGCCAGCAGCCCTCAGCGGGGAGGTGAGCAGTTCTTC. Encoded protein: CASSPQRGGEQFF.

The gene calls are TRBV5-1 and TRBJ2-2; TRBD1 aligns across 9 bases. The CDR3 covers 15 residues. Germline lookup yields CDR1 SGHRS and CDR2 YFSETQ. V was pared by 3 bases and J by 5 bases, with 5 bases of the junction left unmatched. CDR3 loop: CASSWGQGGTGELFF. In DNA form, the CDR3 reads TGCGCCAGCAGCTGGGGACAGGGCGGTACCGGGGAGCTGTTTTTT.

This clonotype was counted at least ten times. The CDR3 is CASSPRGQGNINEKLFF. CDR3 DNA: TGTGCCAGCAGCCCCCGGGGACAAGGAAACATAAATGAAAAACTGTTTTTT. This rearrangement joins TRBV4-2 to TRBJ1-4, with D possibly TRBD1 on 6 matching bases. CDR3 length: 17 residues. V lost 4 bases, J lost 5 bases, and 20 bases lay in between. Germline V gene sequence: CDR1 LGHNA, CDR2 YNFKEQ.

The rearrangement joins TRBV5-6 to TRBJ2-2, with 7 bases fitting TRBD1. V was clipped by 3 bases and J by 0 bases; unmatched bases: 5. This CDR3 region has 16 residues. From germline, CDR1 is SGHDT and CDR2 YYEEEE. Written as DNA, the CDR3 is TGTGCCAGCAGCTCTGACAGGGTATCGAACACCGGGGAGCTGTTTTTT. Translation gives CASSSDRVSNTGELFF.

The chain links TRBV6-1 to TRBJ2-1; 10 nucleotides align to TRBD1. CDR3 length: 16 residues. The J segment lost 4 bases and the V segment lost 6 bases, leaving 9 bases of the junction unmatched. The germline CDR1 and CDR2 sequences are MNHNS and SASEGT. The CDR3 here is CASSLFGQGVYNEQFF. The DNA for the CDR3 is TGTGCCAGCAGCCTTTTCGGACAGGGGGTTTACAATGAGCAGTTCTTC.

This clonotype was found many times. The J gene is TRBJ1-1, the V gene TRBV29-1; D may be TRBD1 (5 bases). CDR1 is SQVTM, CDR2 ANQGSEA, per germline. This CDR3 region has 13 residues. Trimming pared 6 bases from V and 2 bases from J, leaving 13 bases between. Written as DNA, the CDR3 is TGCAGCGTCCACCGGGGACCCAACACTGAAGCTTTCTTT. Amino acids: CSVHRGPNTEAFF.

This chain uses TRBV7-2 with TRBJ2-5; the match to TRBD2 covers 10 bases. V shed 1 base, J shed 5 bases, and the junction held 7 bases outside the gene matches. This CDR3 spans 16 amino acids. Germline V gives CDR1 SGHTA, CDR2 FQGNSA. The CDR3, as DNA: TGTGCCAGCAGCTTAGGCCAGCGGGGGGGCGCGGAGACCCAGTACTTC. Protein product: CASSLGQRGGAETQYF.

CDR3 sequence: CASSQEAGLKNIQYF. In DNA, the CDR3 is TGTGCCAGCAGCCAAGAAGCGGGCCTTAAAAACATTCAGTACTTC. This chain links TRBV3-1 with TRBJ2-4, with D tentatively TRBD2 (6 bases). The CDR3 contains 15 residues. Trimming left V 0 bases short and J 4 bases short, with 10 bases between. Germline loops: CDR1 LGHDT, CDR2 YNNKEL (reference sequence).

The V gene is TRBV10-1, the J gene TRBJ1-6, with a tentative D call TRBD1 (6 bases). With 0 bases removed from V and 7 bases from J, the gap between germline ends came to 10 bases. This CDR3 contains 15 residues. The germline V gene encodes CDR1 WNHNN and CDR2 SYGVQD (reference sequence). The CDR3 DNA is TGCGCCAGCAGTGAGTCGAAAGGACAGAATTCACCCCTCCACTTT. Residues: CASSESKGQNSPLHF.

This clonotype turned up a few times. The chain is built from TRBV29-1 and TRBJ2-3, with D possibly matching TRBD1 (5 bases). The CDR3 loop spans 16 amino acids. Trimming took off 0 bases at V and 1 base at J, with 14 bases between the two ends. Germline V gives CDR1 SQVTM, CDR2 ANQGSEA. Written as DNA, the CDR3 is TGCAGCGTTGAAGAGGCCTCGTGGGGCGGCACAGATACGCAGTATTTT. It specifies CSVEEASWGGTDTQYF.

This clonotype has just a few counts. V gene TRBV7-8 combines with J gene TRBJ2-5, with 8 bases fitting TRBD2. The ends lost 5 bases at V and 4 bases at J; junction bases unmatched: 12. Germline loops: CDR1 SGHVS, CDR2 FQNEAQ. The CDR3 loop spans 16 amino acids. The CDR3 DNA reads as TGTGCCAGCAGCCGAGCGAGCGGGAGCCAAGGAGAGACCCAGTACTTC. It translates to CASSRASGSQGETQYF.

This clonotype was seen just once. With a much larger clone just one base away, this may be a read error. This sequence joins TRBV7-8 and TRBJ2-1; the D gene is possibly TRBD1 (5 bases). Germline CDR1 reads SGHVS; CDR2 reads FQNEAQ. The CDR3 covers 17 residues. Trimming left V 4 bases short and J 10 bases short, with 26 bases between. The chain's CDR3 is CASSWGDTGLGRAEQFF. The CDR3 nucleotides read TGTGCCAGCAGCTGGGGCGATACCGGGTTGGGTCGTGCCGAGCAGTTCTTC.

This clonotype has a count of ten or more. The rearrangement joins TRBV7-2 to TRBJ2-2; weak D call: TRBD2 (6 bases). Trimming removed 6 bases from V and 2 bases from J, with 13 bases in between. This CDR3 is 15 amino acids long. Germline V gene data show CDR1 as SGHTA and CDR2 as FQGNSA. CDR3 sequence: CASRSGTRNTGELFF. The DNA for the CDR3 is TGTGCCAGCAGGTCCGGGACTCGAAACACCGGGGAGCTGTTTTTT.

In its sample, this clonotype was seen a few times. This rearrangement joins TRBV7-9 to TRBJ2-7; D is ambiguous. The CDR3 runs to 13 residues. Germline assignment: CDR1 SEHNR and CDR2 FQNEAQ (reference sequence). V lost 1 base, J lost 3 bases, and 7 bases lay in between. For the CDR3, the DNA is TGTGCCAGCAGCTTAGAGAGATACTACGAGCAGTACTTC. Its protein product is CASSLERYYEQYF.

The V gene is TRBV6-2 or TRBV6-3, the J gene TRBJ1-6, with D maybe TRBD1 (5 bases). Trimming removed 5 bases from V and 9 bases from J, with 32 bases in between. The CDR3 extends over 20 amino acids. Germline CDR1 is MNHEY and CDR2 is SVGEGT. CDR3 sequence: CASSITIPQRGLDGGSPLHF. CDR3 DNA: TGTGCCAGCAGTATAACCATACCGCAAAGGGGCCTTGACGGGGGTTCACCCCTCCACTTT.

In this sample, this clonotype turned up a few times. The chain uses TRBV5-1 and TRBJ2-1; tentative D call: TRBD2 (6 bases). The CDR3 runs to 15 residues. Trimming left V 0 bases short and J 2 bases short, with 9 bases between. Per the germline V gene, CDR1 is SGHRS and CDR2 is YFSETQ. CDR3 nucleotide sequence: TGCGCCAGCAGCTTGGGGGGGGTCACCTACAATGAGCAGTTCTTC. This codes for CASSLGGVTYNEQFF.

This chain connects TRBV9 to TRBJ2-3, with D perhaps TRBD2 (6 bases). With 2 bases removed from V and 1 base from J, the gap between germline ends came to 11 bases. The germline V gene encodes CDR1 SGDLS and CDR2 YYNGEE. There are 15 residues in the CDR3. CDR3 residues: CASSVQGGRTDTQYF. The CDR3 region has the DNA TGTGCCAGCAGCGTCCAGGGAGGACGCACAGATACGCAGTATTTT.

The gene calls are TRBV20-1 and TRBJ2-7; D is unresolved. Germline V lookup: CDR1 DFQATT, CDR2 SNEGSKA (reference sequence). The CDR3 covers 12 residues. V lost 1 base and J lost 2, with 6 bases in between. The CDR3 reads CSARAFTYEQYF. CDR3 DNA sequence: TGCAGTGCTAGAGCTTTCACCTACGAGCAGTACTTC.